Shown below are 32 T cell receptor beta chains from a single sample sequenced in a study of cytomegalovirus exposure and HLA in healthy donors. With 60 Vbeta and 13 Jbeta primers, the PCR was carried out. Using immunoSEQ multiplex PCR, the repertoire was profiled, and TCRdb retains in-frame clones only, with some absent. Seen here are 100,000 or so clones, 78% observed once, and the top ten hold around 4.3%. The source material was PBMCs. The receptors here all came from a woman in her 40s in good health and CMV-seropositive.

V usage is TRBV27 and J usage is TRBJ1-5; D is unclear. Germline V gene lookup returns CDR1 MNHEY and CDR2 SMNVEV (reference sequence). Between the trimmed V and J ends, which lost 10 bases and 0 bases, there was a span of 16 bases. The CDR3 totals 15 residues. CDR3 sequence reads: CATRNAGSSNQPQHF. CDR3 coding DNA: TGTGCCACCCGTAATGCAGGATCTAGCAATCAGCCCCAGCATTTT.

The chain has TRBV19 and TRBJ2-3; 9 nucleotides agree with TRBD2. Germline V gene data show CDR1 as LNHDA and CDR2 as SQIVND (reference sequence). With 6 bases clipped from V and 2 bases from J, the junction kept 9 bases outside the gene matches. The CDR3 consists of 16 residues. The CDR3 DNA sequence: TGTGCCAGTAGCCAAGCGGGAGGCGGGGTCACAGATACGCAGTATTTT. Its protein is CASSQAGGGVTDTQYF.

In DNA form, the CDR3 reads TGCGCCAGCAGCCAAGAGAGTGTGGGACTAGCGGGCCAAGAGACCCAGTACTTC. This encodes CASSQESVGLAGQETQYF. The chain recombines TRBV4-3 with TRBJ2-5, with TRBD2 matching 12 bases. V shed 0 bases, J shed 1 base, and the junction held 6 bases outside the gene matches. The CDR3 runs 18 residues. CDR1 LGHNA and CDR2 YSLEER come from the germline V gene.

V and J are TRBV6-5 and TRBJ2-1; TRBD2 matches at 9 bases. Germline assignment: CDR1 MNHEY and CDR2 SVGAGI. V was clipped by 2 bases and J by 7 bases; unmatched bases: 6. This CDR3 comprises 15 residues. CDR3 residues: CASSYGNSGGNEQFF. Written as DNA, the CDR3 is TGTGCCAGCAGTTACGGCAATAGCGGGGGTAATGAGCAGTTCTTC.

CDR3 protein: CASSPDRGTTGELFF. The CDR3 coding sequence is TGTGCCAGTAGCCCCGACAGGGGGACCACCGGGGAGCTGTTTTTT. The chain combines TRBV19 with TRBJ2-2; 9 nucleotides align to TRBD1. CDR3 length: 15 amino acids. V shed 6 bases, J shed 4 bases, and the junction held 6 bases outside the gene matches. Germline values: CDR1 LNHDA, CDR2 SQIVND (reference sequence).

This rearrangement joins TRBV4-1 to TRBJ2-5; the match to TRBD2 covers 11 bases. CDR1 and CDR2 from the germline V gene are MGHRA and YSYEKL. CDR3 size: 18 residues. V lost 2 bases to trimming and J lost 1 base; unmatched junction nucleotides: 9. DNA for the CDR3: TGCGCCAGCAGCCAAACGAGGGGAACTAGCGGGAGCCAAGAGACCCAGTACTTC. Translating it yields CASSQTRGTSGSQETQYF.

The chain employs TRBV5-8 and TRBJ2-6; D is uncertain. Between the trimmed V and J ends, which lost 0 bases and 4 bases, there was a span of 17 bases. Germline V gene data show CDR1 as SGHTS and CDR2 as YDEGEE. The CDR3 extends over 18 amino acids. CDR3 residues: CASSLGGSQGAGANVLTF. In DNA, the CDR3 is TGTGCCAGCAGCTTGGGAGGTAGCCAAGGTGCCGGGGCCAACGTCCTGACTTTC.

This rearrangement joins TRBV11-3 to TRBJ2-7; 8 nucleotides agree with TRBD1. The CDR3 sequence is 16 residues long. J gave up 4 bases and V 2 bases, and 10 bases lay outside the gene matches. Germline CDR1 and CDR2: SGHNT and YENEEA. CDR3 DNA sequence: TGTGCCAGCAGCTTACCATCGGGGACAGGCCAATACGAGCAGTACTTC. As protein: CASSLPSGTGQYEQYF.

The CDR3 DNA is TGTGCCATCAGCCGACAGGGTCGAACTGAAGCTTTCTTT. Translated: CAISRQGRTEAFF. This rearrangement joins TRBV10-3 to TRBJ1-1, with 7 nucleotides matching TRBD1. V was clipped by 6 bases and J by 5 bases; unmatched bases: 6. This CDR3 has 13 amino acids. CDR1 and CDR2 from the germline V gene are ENHRY and SYGVKD.

Here the CDR3 reads CASTDRTVKTQYF. The CDR3 DNA sequence: TGTGCCAGCACGGACAGGACCGTCAAGACCCAGTACTTC. The V call is TRBV11-1, the J call TRBJ2-5; TRBD1 matches at 7 bases. CDR1 is SGHAT, CDR2 FQDESV, per germline (reference sequence). The CDR3 is 13 amino acids. The junction had 8 bases not matched to a gene; V was cut back by 7 bases and J by 6 bases.

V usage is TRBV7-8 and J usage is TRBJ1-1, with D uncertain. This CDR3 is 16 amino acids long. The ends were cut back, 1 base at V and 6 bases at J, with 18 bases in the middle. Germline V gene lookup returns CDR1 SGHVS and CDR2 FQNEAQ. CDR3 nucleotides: TGTGCCAGCAGCTTAGTCGCGGGGAATATTGGCGCTGAAGCTTTCTTT. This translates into CASSLVAGNIGAEAFF.

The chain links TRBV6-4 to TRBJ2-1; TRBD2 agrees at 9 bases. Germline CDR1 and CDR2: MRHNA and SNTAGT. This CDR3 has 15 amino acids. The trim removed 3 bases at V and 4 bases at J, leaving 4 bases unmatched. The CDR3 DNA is TGTGCCAGCAGTGAGCGGGAGGGATCGTACAATGAGCAGTTCTTC. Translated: CASSEREGSYNEQFF.

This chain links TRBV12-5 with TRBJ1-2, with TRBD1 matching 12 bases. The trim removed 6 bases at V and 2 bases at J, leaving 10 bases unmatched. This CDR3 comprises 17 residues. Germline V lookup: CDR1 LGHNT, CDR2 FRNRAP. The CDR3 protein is CASGGYRGTGGNYGYTF. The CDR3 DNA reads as TGTGCTAGTGGGGGTTACCGTGGGACAGGGGGCAACTATGGCTACACCTTC.

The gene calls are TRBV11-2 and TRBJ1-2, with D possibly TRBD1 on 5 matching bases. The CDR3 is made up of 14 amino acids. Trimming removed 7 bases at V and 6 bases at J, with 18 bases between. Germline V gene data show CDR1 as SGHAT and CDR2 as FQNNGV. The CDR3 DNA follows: TGTGCCAGCAAGGGTAATAGGGGTGTGAATGGCTACACCTTC. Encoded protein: CASKGNRGVNGYTF.

The CDR3, as DNA: TGTGCCAGCAGGATACCCGCGGGAGACCGACAAGAGACCCAGTACTTC. Protein sequence: CASRIPAGDRQETQYF. J is TRBJ2-5 and V is TRBV6-9; 7 positions agree with TRBD2. V lost 6 bases, J lost 2 bases, and 12 bases stayed unmatched. CDR3 length: 16 residues. Germline CDR1 and CDR2: MNHGY and SVAAGI.

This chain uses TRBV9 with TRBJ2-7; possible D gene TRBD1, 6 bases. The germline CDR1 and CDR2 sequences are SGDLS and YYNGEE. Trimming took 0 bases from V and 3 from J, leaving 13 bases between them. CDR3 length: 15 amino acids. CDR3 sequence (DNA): TGTGCCAGCAGCGTAGGACCCCAACAGGGCTACGAGCAGTACTTC. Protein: CASSVGPQQGYEQYF.

The chain's CDR3 is CASSMAQGSYEQYF. The DNA of the CDR3 is TGTGCCAGTAGTATGGCTCAGGGCTCCTACGAGCAGTACTTC. The chain has TRBV19 and TRBJ2-5, with a weak D call TRBD1 (5 bases). The J call could be wrong; TRBJ2-7 is a better fit for the DNA end. This CDR3 region has 14 residues. Looked up from germline, CDR1 is LNHDA and CDR2 is SQIVND (reference sequence).

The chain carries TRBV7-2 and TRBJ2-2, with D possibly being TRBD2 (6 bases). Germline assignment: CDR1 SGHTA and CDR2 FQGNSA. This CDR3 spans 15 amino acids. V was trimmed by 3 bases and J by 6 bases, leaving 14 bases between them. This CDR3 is CASSFMGGGSGELFF. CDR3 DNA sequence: TGTGCCAGCAGCTTTATGGGGGGAGGTTCCGGGGAGCTGTTTTTT.

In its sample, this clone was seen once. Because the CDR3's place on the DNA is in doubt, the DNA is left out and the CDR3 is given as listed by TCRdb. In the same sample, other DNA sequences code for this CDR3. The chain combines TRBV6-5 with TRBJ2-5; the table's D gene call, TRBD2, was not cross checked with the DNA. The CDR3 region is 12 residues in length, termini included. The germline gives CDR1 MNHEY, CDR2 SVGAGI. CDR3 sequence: CASSTSGETQYF.

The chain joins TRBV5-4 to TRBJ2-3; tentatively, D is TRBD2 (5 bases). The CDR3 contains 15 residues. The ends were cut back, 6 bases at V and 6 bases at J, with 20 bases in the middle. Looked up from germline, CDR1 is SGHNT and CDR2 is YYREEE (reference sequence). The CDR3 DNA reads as TGTGCCAGCACCCCAGAAGGAGGTCTAGGGGATACGCAGTATTTT. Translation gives CASTPEGGLGDTQYF. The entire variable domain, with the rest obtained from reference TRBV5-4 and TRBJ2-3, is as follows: ETGVTQSPTHLIKTRGQQVTLRCSSQSGHNTVSWYQQALGQGPQFIFQYYREEENGRGNFPPRFSGLQFPNYSSELNVNALELDDSALYLCASTPEGGLGDTQYFGPGTRLTVL.

CDR3 nucleotide sequence: TGTGCCAGCAGCTTAGAAGGCAGGGGGCAAACTGAAGCTTTCTTT. It encodes CASSLEGRGQTEAFF. The J gene is TRBJ1-1, the V gene TRBV7-2; 8 bases map to TRBD1. The germline CDR1 and CDR2 sequences are SGHTA and FQGNSA. With 1 base clipped from V and 5 bases from J, the junction kept 6 bases outside the gene matches. CDR3 length equals 15 residues.

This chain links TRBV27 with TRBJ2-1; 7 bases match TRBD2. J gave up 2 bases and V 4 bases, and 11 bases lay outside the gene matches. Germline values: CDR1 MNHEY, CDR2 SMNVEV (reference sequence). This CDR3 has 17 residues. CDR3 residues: CASSSPTAGPAYNEQFF. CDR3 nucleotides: TGTGCCAGCAGTTCCCCTACAGCGGGACCAGCCTACAATGAGCAGTTCTTC.

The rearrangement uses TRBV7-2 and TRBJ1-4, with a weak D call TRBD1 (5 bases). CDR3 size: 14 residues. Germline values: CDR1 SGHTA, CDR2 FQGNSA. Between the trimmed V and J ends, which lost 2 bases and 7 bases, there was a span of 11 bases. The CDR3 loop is CASSLFQGGEKLFF. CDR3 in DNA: TGTGCCAGCAGCTTATTTCAGGGCGGTGAAAAACTGTTTTTT.

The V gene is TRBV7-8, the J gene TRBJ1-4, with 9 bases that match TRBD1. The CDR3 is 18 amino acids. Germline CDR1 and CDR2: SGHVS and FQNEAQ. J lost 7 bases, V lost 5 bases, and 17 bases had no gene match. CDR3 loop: CASSLLAPGQGSSEKLFF. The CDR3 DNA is TGTGCCAGCAGCCTCCTAGCCCCGGGACAGGGTTCATCTGAAAAACTGTTTTTT.

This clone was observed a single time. The CDR3: CAISDFVGLGGTEAFF. The CDR3 DNA is TGTGCCATCAGTGATTTCGTAGGATTGGGAGGTACTGAAGCTTTCTTT. The chain has TRBV10-3 and TRBJ1-1; D unclear. Germline CDR1 is ENHRY and CDR2 is SYGVKD. Trimming shortened V by 3 bases and J by 5 bases, and 19 bases separated the two germline ends. The CDR3 runs 16 residues.

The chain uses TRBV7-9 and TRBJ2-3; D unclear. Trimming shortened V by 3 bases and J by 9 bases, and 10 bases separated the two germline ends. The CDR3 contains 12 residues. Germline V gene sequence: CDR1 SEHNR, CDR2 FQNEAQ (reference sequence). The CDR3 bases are TGTGCCAGCAGCTTTAGTGCCTCCACGCAGTATTTT. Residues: CASSFSASTQYF.

CDR3 DNA sequence: TGTGCCAGCAGCCACATTATGGGGGGGGGTAATGAAAAACTGTTTTTT. This translates into CASSHIMGGGNEKLFF. The chain couples TRBV6-6 to TRBJ1-4, with D perhaps TRBD1 (5 bases). CDR1 is MNHNY and CDR2 is SVGAGI in the germline V gene (reference sequence). This CDR3 has 16 residues. Trimming took off 6 bases at V and 4 bases at J, with 18 bases between the two ends.

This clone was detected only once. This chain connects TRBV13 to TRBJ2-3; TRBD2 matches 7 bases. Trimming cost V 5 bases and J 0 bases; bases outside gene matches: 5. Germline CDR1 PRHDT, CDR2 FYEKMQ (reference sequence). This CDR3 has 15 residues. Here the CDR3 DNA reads TGTGCCAGCAGCCACTTGGGGGGGAGCACAGATACGCAGTATTTT. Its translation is CASSHLGGSTDTQYF.

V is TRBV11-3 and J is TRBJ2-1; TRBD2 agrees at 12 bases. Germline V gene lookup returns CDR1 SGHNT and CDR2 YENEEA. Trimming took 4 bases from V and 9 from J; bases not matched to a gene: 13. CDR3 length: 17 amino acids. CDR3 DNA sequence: TGTGCCAGCAGCTCACCGTCGACTAGCGGGAGATTTGGTGAGCAGTTCTTC. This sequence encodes CASSSPSTSGRFGEQFF.

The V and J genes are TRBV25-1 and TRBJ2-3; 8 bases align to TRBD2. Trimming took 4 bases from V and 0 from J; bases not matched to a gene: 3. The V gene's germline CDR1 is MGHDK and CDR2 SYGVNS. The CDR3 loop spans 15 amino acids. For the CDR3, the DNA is TGTGCCAGCAGTGGACTAGCGAGTAGCACAGATACGCAGTATTTT. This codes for CASSGLASSTDTQYF.

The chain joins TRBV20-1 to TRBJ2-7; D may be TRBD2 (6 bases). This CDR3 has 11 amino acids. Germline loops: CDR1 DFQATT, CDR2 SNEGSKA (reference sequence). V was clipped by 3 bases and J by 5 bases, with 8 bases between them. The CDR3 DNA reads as TGCAGTGCTAGGTGGGGGGACGAGCAGTACTTC. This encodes CSARWGDEQYF.

Here the CDR3 DNA reads TGTGCCAGCAGTTACTCGGAGGGAGGGCCTTTTGAGCAGTTCTTC. Protein: CASSYSEGGPFEQFF. J is TRBJ2-1 and V is TRBV6-5, with TRBD2 identical over 7 bases. With 0 bases clipped from V and 9 bases from J, the junction kept 8 bases outside the gene matches. The CDR3 is 15 residues long. CDR1 and CDR2 (germline): MNHEY, SVGAGI.